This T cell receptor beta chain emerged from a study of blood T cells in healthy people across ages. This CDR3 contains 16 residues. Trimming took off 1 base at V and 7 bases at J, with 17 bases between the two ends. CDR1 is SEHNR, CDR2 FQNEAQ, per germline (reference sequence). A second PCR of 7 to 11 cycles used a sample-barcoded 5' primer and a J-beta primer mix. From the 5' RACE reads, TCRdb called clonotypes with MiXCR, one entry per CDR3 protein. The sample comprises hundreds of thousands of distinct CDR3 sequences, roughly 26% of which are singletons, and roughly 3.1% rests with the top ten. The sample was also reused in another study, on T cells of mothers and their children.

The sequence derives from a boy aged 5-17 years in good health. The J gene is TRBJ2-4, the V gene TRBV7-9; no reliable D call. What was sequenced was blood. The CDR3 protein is CASSLGPPSAGNIQYF. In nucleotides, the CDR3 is TGTGCCAGCAGCTTAGGCCCCCCCTCCGCCGGGAACATTCAGTACTTC.